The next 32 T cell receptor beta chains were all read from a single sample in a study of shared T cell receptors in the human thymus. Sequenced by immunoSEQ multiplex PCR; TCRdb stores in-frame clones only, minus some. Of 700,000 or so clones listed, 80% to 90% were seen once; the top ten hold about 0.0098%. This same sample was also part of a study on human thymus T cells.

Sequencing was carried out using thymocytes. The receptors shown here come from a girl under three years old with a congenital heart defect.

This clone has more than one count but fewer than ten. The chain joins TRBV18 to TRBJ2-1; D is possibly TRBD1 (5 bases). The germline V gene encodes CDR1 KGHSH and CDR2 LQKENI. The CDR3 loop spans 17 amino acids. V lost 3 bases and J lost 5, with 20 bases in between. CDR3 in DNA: TGTGCCAGCTCACCGCAGGTTGGCTACCCCAGGGACAATGAGCAGTTCTTC. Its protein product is CASSPQVGYPRDNEQFF.

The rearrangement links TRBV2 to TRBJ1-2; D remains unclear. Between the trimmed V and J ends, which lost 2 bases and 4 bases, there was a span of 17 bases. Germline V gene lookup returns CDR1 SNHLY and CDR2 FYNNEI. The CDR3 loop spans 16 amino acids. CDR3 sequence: CASSENPTPVPYGYTF. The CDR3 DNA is TGTGCCAGCAGTGAAAACCCTACCCCGGTTCCCTATGGCTACACCTTC.

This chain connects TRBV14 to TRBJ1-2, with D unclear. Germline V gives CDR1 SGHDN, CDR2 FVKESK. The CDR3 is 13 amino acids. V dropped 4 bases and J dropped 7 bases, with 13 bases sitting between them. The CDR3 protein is CASSPRPVRGYTF. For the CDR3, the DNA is TGTGCCAGCAGCCCCCGTCCGGTTCGTGGCTACACCTTC.

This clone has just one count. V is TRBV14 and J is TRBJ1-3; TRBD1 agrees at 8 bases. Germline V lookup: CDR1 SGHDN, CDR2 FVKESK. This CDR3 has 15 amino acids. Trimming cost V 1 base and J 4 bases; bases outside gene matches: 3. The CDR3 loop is CASSQGGQGGNTIYF. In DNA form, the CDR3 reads TGTGCCAGCAGCCAAGGTGGACAGGGCGGAAACACCATATATTTT.

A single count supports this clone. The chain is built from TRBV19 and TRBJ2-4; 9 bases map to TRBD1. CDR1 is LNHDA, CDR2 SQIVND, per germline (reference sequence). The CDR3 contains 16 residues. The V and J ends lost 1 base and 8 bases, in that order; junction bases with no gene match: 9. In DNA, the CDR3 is TGTGCCAGTAGTATAGGACAGGGGGTATCGTCGGACATTCAGTACTTC. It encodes CASSIGQGVSSDIQYF.

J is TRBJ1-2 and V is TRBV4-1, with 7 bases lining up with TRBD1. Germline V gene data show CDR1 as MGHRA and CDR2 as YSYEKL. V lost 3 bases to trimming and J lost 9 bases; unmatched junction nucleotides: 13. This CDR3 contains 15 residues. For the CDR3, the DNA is TGCGCCAGCAGCCAGCCGCTCCAGGGGGTCTACAGCTACACCTTC. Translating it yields CASSQPLQGVYSYTF.

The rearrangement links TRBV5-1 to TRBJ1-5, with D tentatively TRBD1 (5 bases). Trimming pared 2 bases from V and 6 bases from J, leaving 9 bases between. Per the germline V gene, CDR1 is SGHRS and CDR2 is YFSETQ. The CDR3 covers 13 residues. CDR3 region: CASSFQGGQPQHF. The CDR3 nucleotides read TGCGCCAGCAGCTTTCAGGGTGGTCAGCCCCAGCATTTT. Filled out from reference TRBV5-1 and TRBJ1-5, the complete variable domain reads KAGVTQTPRYLIKTRGQQVTLSCSPISGHRSVSWYQQTPGQGLQFLFEYFSETQRNKGNFPGRFSGRQFSNSRSEMNVSTLELGDSALYLCASSFQGGQPQHFGDGTRLSIL.

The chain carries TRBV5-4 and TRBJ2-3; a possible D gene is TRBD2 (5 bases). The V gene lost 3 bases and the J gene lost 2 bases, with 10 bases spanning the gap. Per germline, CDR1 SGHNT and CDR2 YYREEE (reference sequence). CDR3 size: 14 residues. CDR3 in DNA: TGTGCCAGCAGCTCGGACTTACTCACAGATACGCAGTATTTT. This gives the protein CASSSDLLTDTQYF. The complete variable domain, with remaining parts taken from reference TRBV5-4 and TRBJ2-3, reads ETGVTQSPTHLIKTRGQQVTLRCSSQSGHNTVSWYQQALGQGPQFIFQYYREEENGRGNFPPRFSGLQFPNYSSELNVNALELDDSALYLCASSSDLLTDTQYFGPGTRLTVL.

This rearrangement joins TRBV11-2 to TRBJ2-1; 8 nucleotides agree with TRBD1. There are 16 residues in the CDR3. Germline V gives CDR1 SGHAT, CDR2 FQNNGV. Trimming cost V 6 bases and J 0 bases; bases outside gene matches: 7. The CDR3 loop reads CASRHNRGCSYNEQFF. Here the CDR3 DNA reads TGTGCCAGCAGACACAACAGGGGGTGCTCCTACAATGAGCAGTTCTTC. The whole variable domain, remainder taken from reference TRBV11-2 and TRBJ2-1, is EAGVAQSPRYKIIEKRQSVAFWCNPISGHATLYWYQQILGQGPKLLIQFQNNGVVDDSQLPKDRFSAERLKGVDSTLKIQPAKLEDSAVYLCASRHNRGCSYNEQFFGPGTRLTVL.

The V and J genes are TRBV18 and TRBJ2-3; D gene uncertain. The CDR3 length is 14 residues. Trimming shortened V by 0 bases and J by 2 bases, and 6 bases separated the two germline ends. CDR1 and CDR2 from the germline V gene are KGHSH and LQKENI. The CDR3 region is CASSPPYSTDTQYF. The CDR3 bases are TGTGCCAGCTCACCACCTTATTCCACAGATACGCAGTATTTT.

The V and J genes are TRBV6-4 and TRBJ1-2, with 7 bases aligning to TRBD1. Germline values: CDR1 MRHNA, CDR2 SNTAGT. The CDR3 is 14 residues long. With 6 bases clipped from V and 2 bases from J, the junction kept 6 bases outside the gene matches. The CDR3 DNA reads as TGTGCCAGCAGGCGGGACAGCGCCAACTATGGCTACACCTTC. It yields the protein CASRRDSANYGYTF.

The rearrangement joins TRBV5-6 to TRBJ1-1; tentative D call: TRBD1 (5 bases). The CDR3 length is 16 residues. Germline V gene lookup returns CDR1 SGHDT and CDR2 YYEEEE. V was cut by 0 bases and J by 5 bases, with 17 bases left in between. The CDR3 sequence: CASSLVGLGKGTEAFF. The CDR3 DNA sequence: TGTGCCAGCAGCTTGGTCGGGCTAGGGAAGGGGACTGAAGCTTTCTTT.

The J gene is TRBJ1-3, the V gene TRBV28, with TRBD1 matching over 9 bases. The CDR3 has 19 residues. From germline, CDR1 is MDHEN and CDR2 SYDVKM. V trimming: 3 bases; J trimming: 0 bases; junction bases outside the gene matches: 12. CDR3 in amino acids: CASSFSSRQGVSSGNTIYF. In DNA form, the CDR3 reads TGTGCCAGCAGTTTCTCTTCGCGACAGGGGGTGAGCTCTGGAAACACCATATATTTT.

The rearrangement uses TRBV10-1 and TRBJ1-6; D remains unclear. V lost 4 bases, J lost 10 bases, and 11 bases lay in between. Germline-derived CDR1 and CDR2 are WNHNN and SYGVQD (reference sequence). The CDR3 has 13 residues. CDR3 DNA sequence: TGCGCCAGCAGTGTGGCCGGAGGGTCACCCCTCCACTTT. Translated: CASSVAGGSPLHF.

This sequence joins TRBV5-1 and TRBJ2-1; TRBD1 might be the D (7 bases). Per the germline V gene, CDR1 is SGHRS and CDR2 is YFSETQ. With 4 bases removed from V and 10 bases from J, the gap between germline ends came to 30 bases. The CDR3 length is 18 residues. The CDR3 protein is CASSPRPGRQGPGGEQFF. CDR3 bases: TGCGCCAGCAGCCCGAGACCCGGGAGACAGGGCCCAGGCGGCGAGCAGTTCTTC.

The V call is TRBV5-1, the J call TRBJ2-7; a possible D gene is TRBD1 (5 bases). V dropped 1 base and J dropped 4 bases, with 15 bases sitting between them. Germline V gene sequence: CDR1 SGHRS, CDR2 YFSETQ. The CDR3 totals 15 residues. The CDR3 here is CASSLTSGSGYEQYF. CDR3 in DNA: TGCGCCAGCAGCTTGACCTCGGGCTCAGGGTACGAGCAGTACTTC.

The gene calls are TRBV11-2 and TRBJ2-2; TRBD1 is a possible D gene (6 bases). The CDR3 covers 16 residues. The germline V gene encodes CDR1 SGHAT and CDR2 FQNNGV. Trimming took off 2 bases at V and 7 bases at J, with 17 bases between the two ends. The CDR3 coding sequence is TGTGCCAGCAGCTTAACCCGTACAGGGATGGTCGGGGAGCTGTTTTTT. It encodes CASSLTRTGMVGELFF.

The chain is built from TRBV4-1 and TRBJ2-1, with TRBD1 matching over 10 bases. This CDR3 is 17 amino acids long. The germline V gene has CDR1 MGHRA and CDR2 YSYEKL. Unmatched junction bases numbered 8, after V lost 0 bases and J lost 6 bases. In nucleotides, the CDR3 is TGCGCCAGCAGCCAAGATCGGGTGACAGGGGGCAGCAATGAGCAGTTCTTC. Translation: CASSQDRVTGGSNEQFF.

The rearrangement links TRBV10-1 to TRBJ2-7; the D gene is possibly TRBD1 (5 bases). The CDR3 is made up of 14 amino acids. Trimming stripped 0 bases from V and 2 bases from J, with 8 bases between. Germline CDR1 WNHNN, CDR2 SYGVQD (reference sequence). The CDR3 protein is CASSESGLTYEQYF. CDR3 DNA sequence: TGCGCCAGCAGTGAGTCGGGGCTCACCTACGAGCAGTACTTC.

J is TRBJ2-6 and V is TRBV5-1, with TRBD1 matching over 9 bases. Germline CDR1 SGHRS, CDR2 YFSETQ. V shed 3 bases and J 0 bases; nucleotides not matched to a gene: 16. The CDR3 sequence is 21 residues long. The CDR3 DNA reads TGCGCCAGCAGCTCCTTAGAAACCGGGACAGGGAAAAGCTCTGGGGCCAACGTCCTGACTTTC. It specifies CASSSLETGTGKSSGANVLTF.

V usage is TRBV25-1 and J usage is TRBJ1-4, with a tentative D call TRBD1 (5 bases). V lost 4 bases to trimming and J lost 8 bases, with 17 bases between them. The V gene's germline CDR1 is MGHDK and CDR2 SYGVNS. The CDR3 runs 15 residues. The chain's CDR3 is CASSASSGGGEKLFF. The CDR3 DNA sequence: TGTGCCAGCAGTGCGTCCTCCGGGGGAGGCGAAAAACTGTTTTTT.

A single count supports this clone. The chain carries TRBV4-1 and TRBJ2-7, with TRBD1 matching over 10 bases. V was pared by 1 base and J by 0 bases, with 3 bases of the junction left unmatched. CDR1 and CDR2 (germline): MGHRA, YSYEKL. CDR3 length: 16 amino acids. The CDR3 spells CASSQGRDRGSYEQYF. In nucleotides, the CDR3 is TGCGCCAGCAGCCAAGGGCGGGACAGGGGCTCCTACGAGCAGTACTTC.

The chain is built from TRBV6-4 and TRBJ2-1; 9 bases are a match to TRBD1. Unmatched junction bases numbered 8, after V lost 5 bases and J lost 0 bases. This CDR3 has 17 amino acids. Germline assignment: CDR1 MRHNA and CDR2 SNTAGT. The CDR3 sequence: CASSPDRGMGSYNEQFF. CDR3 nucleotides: TGTGCCAGCAGTCCCGACAGGGGGATGGGCTCCTACAATGAGCAGTTCTTC.

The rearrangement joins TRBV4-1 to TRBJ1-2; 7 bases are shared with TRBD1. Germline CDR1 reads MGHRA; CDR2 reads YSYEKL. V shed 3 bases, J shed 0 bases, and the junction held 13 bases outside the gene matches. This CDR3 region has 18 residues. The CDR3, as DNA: TGCGCCAGCAGCCATCCTGTCCCGGGACAGAAACCTAACTATGGCTACACCTTC. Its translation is CASSHPVPGQKPNYGYTF.

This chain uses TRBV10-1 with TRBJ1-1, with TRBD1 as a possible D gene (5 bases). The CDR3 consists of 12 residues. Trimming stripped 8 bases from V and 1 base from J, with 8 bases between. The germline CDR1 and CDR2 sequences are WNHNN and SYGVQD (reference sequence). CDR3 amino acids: CASDRTNTEAFF. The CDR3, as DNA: TGCGCCAGCGACAGAACGAACACTGAAGCTTTCTTT.

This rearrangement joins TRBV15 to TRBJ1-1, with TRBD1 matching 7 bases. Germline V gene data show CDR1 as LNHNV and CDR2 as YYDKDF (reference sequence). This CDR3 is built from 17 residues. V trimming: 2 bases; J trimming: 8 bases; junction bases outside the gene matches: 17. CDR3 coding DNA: TGTGCCACCAGCAGATCAAGAGACAGGGCTCTTCGTGAGGAAGCTTTCTTT. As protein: CATSRSRDRALREEAFF.

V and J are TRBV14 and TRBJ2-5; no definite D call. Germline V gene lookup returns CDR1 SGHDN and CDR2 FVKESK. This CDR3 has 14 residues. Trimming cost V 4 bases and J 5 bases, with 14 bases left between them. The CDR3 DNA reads TGTGCCAGCAGCCCCTCCGGAGTCGGGGAGACCCAGTACTTC. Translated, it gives CASSPSGVGETQYF.

In DNA, the CDR3 is TGTGCCAGCAGGAAAGGGACAGGGGGCAATGAGCAGTTCTTC. Protein: CASRKGTGGNEQFF. The chain joins TRBV6-1 to TRBJ2-1; 11 bases line up with TRBD1. The CDR3 has 14 amino acids. After removal of 6 bases from V and 6 bases from J, the junction contained 4 bases not matched to a gene. The germline gives CDR1 MNHNS, CDR2 SASEGT.

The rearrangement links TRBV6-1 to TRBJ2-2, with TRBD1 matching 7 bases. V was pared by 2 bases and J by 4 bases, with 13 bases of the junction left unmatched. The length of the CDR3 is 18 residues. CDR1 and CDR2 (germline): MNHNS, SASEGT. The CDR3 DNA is TGTGCCAGCAGTGAAATAACAGGGGCGGTTTTCCCCACCGGGGAGCTGTTTTTT. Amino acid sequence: CASSEITGAVFPTGELFF.

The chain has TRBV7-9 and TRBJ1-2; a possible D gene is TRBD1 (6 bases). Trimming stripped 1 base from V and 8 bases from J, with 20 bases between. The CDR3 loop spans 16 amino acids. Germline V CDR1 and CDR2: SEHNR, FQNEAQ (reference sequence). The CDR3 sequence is CASSLGVGGLDEGYTF. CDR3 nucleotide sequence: TGTGCCAGCAGCTTAGGAGTGGGGGGGCTTGATGAGGGCTACACCTTC.

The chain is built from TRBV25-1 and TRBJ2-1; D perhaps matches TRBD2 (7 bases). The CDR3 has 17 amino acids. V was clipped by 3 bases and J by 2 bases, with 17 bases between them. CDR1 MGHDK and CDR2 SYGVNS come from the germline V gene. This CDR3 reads CASSDVRRGGPYNEQFF. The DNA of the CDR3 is TGTGCCAGCAGTGATGTCCGGAGGGGGGGCCCCTACAATGAGCAGTTCTTC.

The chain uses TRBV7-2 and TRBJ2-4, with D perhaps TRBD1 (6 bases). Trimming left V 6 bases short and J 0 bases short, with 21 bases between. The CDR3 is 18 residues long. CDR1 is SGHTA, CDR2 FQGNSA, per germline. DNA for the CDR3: TGTGCCAGCAGGTCCAGGGGTGGGGAGAATCTAGCCAAAAACATTCAGTACTTC. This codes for CASRSRGGENLAKNIQYF.